This TCR beta chain appears in the sequencing data of a study of T cell responses to AZD1222 COVID-19 vaccine (dated by TCRdb to about 2021). For the study in its entirety: Because spike-specific TCR depth and breadth did not differ between the two schedules, AZD1222 recipients who got a second dose at roughly 4 weeks were pooled with those who got a second dose at roughly 12 weeks. TCR sequencing covered 230 to 250 trial participants: about 210 given two doses of AZD1222 and around 26 given two doses of MenACWY control vaccine. Trial participants were enrolled by age into 18-55, 56-69 and 70-plus year subgroups, with 148, 28 and 57 TCR-sequenced participants respectively.

Study-wide findings and limitations: After two AZD1222 doses, both the breadth and the depth of spike-specific TCRs were significantly higher than at day 0 and than in MenACWY recipients. The whole spike protein was spanned by vaccine-associated CD4 TCRs, and dominant responses were seen in regions 160-218 and 743-854. Conclusions about previously exposed vaccinees were limited because only 6 or 7 AZD1222 recipients were SARS-CoV-2 seropositive at baseline. Participants were mostly white British, with more females than males. The authors suggested clonal diversity may have been underestimated. In the small 56-69-year group, the increase in depth fell short of significance, most likely because of low power. Reportedly, close to half of the unique spike-specific TCRs recognized epitopes lying outside the regions that are mutated in the B.1.351 and B.1.1.7 variants. Because no samples from the day 14 peak response were available, repertoires could be characterized only after the peak T cell response.

The CDR3 regions of human TCRbeta chains were analyzed by immunosequencing. On the study's bioinformatics: TCRs in the repertoires were matched against a reference library of SARS-CoV-2-specific TCRs that had been generated with the MIRA antigen-specificity platform. Breadth meant the fraction of unique TCRs that were SARS-CoV-2-associated, whereas depth meant the fraction of total T cells that were SARS-CoV-2-associated. Using the MIRA data, each spike-specific TCR was mapped to the spike region that the TCR reacts to and placed in a CD4 or CD8 class. Log10-transformed breadth and depth values were compared by one-way ANOVA with Sidak's multiple comparisons tests. TCRdb's version of the immuneACCESS table is confined to in-frame rearrangements and falls short of the full clone set. An unresolved V gene accounts for under half of the shortfall where checked; the remainder is of unknown origin. The V and J calls and the clone size are those of that table, but D and trimming were determined from the DNA. Present in this sample are about 140,000 clones, roughly 91% of which were seen just once. Over 8% of the sample rests with the top ten.

From the cysteine through the phenylalanine, the CDR3 covers 16 amino acids. Only the CDR3 DNA stays, 48 bases, in frame from base 1. The trim is 0 bases for V and 1 base for J, with a gap of 8 bases between the germline ends. As encoded in the germline V gene, CDR1 is SGHRS while CDR2 is YFSETQ. Turning to this clone: Its binding antigen is unknown. Base quality data are lacking; no much larger clone is found one base away.

According to the study, the label for this sample's time point signals: baseline before first vaccination. Vaccinee samples were obtained from the UK trials COV001 and COV002, which included a single-blind randomized controlled phase 2/3 trial of AZD1222 (ChAdOx1 nCoV-19) in healthy adults. For TCRbeta chain sequencing, PBMC samples from trial participants were taken at day 0 and at day 28 after the second dose. The receptor chain draws on TRBV5-1 and TRBJ2-6, with the D segment identity uncertain. The sample in question was peripheral blood, obtained on day 0 of AZD1222 vaccination. The sequence was collected from an adult in good health. The nucleotide sequence reads TGCGCCAGCAGCTTGGCCGAAGCTTCTGGGGCCAACGTCCTGACTTTC. This yields the protein CASSLAEASGANVLTF.